These 2 T cell receptor beta chains originate from one sample sequenced in a study of metastatic and nonmetastatic thyroid tumors. TCRdb reassembled clones from the PCR reads with MiXCR. The sample includes tens of thousands of clones, just under 30% seen only once; the top ten take approximately 30%. Before thyroid surgery, none of the patients had received any treatment. The source material was blood. These TCRs come from a female donor with papillary thyroid cancer or a benign thyroid nodule (not recorded which). Some clones in this sample may be carry-over from other donors' samples.

This clone was recorded a few times. V is TRBV2 and J is TRBJ2-7; 9 bases line up with TRBD1. This CDR3 spans 14 amino acids. J lost 3 bases, V lost 6 bases, and 6 bases had no gene match. Per the germline V gene, CDR1 is SNHLY and CDR2 is FYNNEI. This chain's CDR3 is CASRKGQGGYEQYF. CDR3 bases: TGTGCCAGCAGGAAGGGACAGGGAGGCTACGAGCAGTACTTC.

This clone was seen once. Relative to the germline gene, one junction end is altered; a read error may explain this. The rearrangement links TRBV11-3 to TRBJ2-2, with 7 bases that match TRBD1. The CDR3 is 14 residues long. The germline CDR1 and CDR2 sequences are SGHNT and YENEEA. CDR3 sequence reads: CASSAGGWAGELVF. CDR3 DNA: TGTGCCAGCAGCGCAGGGGGTTGGGCCGGTGAGCTGGTTTTT. Combining the CDR3 with reference TRBV11-3 and TRBJ2-2 gives the whole variable domain EAGVVQSPRYKIIEKKQPVAFWCNPISGHNTLYWYLQNLGQGPELLIRYENEEAVDDSQLPKDRFSAERLKGVDSTLKIQPAELGDSAVYLCASSAGGWAGELVFGEGSRLTVL.